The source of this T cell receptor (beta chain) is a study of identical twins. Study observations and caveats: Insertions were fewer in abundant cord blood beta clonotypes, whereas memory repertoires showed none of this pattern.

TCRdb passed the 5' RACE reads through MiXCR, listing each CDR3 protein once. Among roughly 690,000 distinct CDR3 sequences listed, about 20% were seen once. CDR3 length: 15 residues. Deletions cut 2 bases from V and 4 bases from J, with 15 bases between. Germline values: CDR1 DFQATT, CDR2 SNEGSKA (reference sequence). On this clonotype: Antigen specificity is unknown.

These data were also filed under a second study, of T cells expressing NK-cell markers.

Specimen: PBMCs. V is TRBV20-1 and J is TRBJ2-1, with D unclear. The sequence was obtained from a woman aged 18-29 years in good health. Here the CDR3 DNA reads TGCAGTGCTAGACTTGCGAGGCGCGCTTACAATGAGCAGTTCTTC. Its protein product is CSARLARRAYNEQFF.